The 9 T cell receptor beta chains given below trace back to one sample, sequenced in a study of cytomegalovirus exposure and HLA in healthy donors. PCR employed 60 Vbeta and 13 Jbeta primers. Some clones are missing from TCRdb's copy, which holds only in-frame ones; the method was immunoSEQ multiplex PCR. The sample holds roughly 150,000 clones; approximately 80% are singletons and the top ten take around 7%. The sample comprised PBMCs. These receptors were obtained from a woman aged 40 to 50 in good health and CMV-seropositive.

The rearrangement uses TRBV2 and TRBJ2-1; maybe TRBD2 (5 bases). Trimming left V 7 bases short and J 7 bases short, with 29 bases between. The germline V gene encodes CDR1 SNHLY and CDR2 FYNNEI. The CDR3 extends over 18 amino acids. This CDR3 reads CASKTPRVAQAGLNEQFF. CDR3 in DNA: TGTGCCAGCAAGACACCCAGAGTAGCGCAAGCTGGCCTTAATGAGCAGTTCTTC.

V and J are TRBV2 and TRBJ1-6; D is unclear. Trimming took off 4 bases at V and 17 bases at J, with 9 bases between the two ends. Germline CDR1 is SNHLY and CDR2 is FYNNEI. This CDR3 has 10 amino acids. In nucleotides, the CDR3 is TGTGCCAGCAGTGGATCCTATATCCACTTT. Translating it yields CASSGSYIHF. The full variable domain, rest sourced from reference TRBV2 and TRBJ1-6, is EPEVTQTPSHQVTQMGQEVILRCVPISNHLYFYWYRQILGQKVEFLVSFYNNEISEKSEIFDDQFSVERPDGSNFTLKIRSTKLEDSAMYFCASSGSYIHFGNGTRLTVT.

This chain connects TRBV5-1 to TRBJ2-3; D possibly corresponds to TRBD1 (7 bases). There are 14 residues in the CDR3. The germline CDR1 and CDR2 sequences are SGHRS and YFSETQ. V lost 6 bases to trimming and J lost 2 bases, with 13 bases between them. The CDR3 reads CASKPRGDTDTQYF. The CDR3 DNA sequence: TGCGCCAGCAAGCCCAGGGGGGACACAGATACGCAGTATTTT.

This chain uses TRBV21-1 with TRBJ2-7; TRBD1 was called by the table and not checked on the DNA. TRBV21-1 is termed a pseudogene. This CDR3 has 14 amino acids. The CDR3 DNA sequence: TGTGCCAGCAGCACCCACAGGGTAAATCATGAGCAGTACTTC. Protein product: CASSTHRVNHEQYF.

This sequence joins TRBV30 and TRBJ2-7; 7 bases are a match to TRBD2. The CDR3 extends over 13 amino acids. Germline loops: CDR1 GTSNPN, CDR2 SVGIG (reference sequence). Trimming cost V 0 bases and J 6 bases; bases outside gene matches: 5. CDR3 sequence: CAWSVMGGSEQYF. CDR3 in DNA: TGTGCCTGGAGTGTTATGGGAGGGTCCGAGCAGTACTTC.

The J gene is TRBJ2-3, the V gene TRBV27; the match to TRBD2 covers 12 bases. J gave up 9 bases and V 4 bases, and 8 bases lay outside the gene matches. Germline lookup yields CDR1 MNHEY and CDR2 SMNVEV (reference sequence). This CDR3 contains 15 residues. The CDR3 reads CASSSILAGGHTQYF. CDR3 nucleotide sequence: TGTGCCAGCAGTTCCATTCTAGCGGGGGGGCACACGCAGTATTTT.

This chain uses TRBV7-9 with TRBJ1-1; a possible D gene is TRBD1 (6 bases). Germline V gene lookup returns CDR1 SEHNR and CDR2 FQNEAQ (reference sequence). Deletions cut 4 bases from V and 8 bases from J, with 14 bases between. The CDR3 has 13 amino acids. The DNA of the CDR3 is TGTGCCAGCAGCTCAGTCAACAGGGCCGAAGCTTTCTTT. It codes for CASSSVNRAEAFF.

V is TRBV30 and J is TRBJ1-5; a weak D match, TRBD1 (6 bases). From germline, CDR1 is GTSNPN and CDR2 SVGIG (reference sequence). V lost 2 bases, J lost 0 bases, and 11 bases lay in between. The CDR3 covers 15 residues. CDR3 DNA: TGTGCCTGGAGTTACGGGACATCTAGCAATCAGCCCCAGCATTTT. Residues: CAWSYGTSSNQPQHF.

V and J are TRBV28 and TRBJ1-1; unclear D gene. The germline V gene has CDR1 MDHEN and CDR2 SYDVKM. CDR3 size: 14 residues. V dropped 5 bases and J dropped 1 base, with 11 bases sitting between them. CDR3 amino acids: CASSPRRENTEAFF. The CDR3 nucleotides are TGTGCCAGCAGTCCCCGTCGGGAGAACACTGAAGCTTTCTTT.